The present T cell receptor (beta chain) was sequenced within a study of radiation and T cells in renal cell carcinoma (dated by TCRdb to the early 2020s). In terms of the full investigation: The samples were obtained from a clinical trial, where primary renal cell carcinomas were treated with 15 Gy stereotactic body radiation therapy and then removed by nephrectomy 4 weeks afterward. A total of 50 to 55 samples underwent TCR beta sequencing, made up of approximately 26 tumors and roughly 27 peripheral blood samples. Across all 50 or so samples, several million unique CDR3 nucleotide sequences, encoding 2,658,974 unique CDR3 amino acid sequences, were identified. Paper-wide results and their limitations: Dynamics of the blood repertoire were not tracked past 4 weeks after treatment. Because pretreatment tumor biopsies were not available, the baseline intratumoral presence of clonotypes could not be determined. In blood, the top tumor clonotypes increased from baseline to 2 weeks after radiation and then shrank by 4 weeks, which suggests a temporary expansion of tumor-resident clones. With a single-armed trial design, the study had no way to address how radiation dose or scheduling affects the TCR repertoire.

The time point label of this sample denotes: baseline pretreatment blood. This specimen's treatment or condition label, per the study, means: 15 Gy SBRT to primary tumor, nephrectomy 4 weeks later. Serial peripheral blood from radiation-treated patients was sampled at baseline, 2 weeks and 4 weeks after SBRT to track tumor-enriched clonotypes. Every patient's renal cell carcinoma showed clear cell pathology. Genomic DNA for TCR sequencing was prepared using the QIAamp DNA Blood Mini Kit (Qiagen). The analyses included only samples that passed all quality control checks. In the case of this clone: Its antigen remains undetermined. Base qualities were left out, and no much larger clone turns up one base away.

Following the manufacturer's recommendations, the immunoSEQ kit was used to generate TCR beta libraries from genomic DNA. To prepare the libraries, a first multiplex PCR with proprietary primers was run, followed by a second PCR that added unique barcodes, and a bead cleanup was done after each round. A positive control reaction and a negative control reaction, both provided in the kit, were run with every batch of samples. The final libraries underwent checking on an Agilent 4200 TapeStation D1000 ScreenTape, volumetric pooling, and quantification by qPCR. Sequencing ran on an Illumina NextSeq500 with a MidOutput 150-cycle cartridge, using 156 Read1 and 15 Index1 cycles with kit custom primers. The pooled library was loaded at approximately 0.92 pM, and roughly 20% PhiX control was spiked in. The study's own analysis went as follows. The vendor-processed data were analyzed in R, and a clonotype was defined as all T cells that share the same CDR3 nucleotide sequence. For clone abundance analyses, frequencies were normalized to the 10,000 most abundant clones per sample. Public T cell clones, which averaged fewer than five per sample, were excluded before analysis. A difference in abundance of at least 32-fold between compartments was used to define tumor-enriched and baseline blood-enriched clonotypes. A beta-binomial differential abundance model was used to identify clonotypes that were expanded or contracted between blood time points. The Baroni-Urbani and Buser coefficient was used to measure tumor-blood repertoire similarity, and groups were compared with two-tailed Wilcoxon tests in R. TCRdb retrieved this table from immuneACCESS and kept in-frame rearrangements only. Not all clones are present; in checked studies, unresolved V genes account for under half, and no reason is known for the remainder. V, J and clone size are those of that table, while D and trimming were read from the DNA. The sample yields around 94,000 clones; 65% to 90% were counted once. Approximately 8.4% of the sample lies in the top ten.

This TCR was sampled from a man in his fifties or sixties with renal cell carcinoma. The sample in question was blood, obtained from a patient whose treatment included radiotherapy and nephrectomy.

The DNA sequence is given as TGTGCCAGCAGCTTGGCCGCATTCCGGGACAGGGGGCGATATGGCTACACCTTC. Its amino acids are CASSLAAFRDRGRYGYTF. The chain is assembled from TRBV5-4 and TRBJ1-2, with 12 bases matching TRBD1. CDR1 and CDR2 (SGHNT, YYREEE) derive from the germline V gene (reference sequence). Including the terminal cysteine and phenylalanine, the CDR3 comprises 18 residues. Just CDR3 DNA is preserved here, 54 bases in frame from base 1. Here V drops 0 bases and J drops 5 bases, and the junction holds 11 bases not matched to any gene.